The clone carrying this TCR beta chain turned up a few times. In making diagnoses, clinical symptoms, serum thyroxine and TRAb, thyroid ultrasound and orbital computed tomography were all used. The sample belongs to a study of T cells in Graves' hyperthyroidism and ophthalmopathy. RNA transcripts provided the source from which TCR beta CDR3 regions were amplified. When the TCR CDR3 underwent first-round RT-PCR, the HTBI primer set was used. Each CDR3 protein is one row after TCRdb ran MiXCR on the multiplex PCR reads. This sample yields hundreds of thousands of distinct CDR3 sequences, of which just under 20% are seen a single time; approximately 48% belongs to the top ten. This CDR3 is 14 amino acids long. Trimming took 3 bases from V and 5 from J, leaving 11 bases between them.

This rearrangement joins TRBV12-3 or TRBV12-4 to TRBJ2-1; D perhaps matches TRBD2 (5 bases). The sequence came from a man in his forties or fifties with Graves' ophthalmopathy. Sample: blood. The CDR3 region has the DNA TGTGCCAGCAGTTTGAGGGTTGGGGACAATGAGCAGTTCTTC. It specifies CASSLRVGDNEQFF.